The sequence of this T cell receptor beta chain was determined in a study of control samples from healthy donors and cancer patients. CDR3 length: 13 amino acids. CDR1 and CDR2 from the germline V gene are SQVTM and ANQGSEA. V trimming: 3 bases; J trimming: 4 bases; junction bases outside the gene matches: 5. The repertoire was sequenced with immunoSEQ multiplex PCR; TCRdb's copy has only in-frame clones and lacks some. The data contain around 140,000 clones, more than 90% of them singletons. Material: blood. The sequence derives from a man between 18 and 29 years old in good health. The V call is TRBV29-1, the J call TRBJ1-1, with 7 positions matching TRBD1. The CDR3 DNA reads TGCAGCGTTGACAGGGGGGGCATCACTGAAGCTTTCTTT. This sequence encodes CSVDRGGITEAFF.